This T cell receptor (beta chain) was captured by sequencing in a study of T cell changes during pregnancy in multiple sclerosis. TCRdb's copy holds only in-frame clones and misses some; the assay was immunoSEQ multiplex PCR. This repertoire shows 55,000 to 75,000 clones, 90% to 95% found once; its top ten account for about 2.2%. Germline V gives CDR1 MNHEY, CDR2 SMNVEV (reference sequence). This CDR3 is built from 14 residues. Trimming removed 8 bases from V and 4 bases from J; junction bases left unmatched: 6. This clone was seen once. This sample comprised peripheral blood, obtained in the third trimester of pregnancy. V gene TRBV27 combines with J gene TRBJ1-5; 9 nucleotides agree with TRBD1. The sequence was obtained from a female donor in good health, enrolled as a control in a pregnancy study. The CDR3 protein is CASGDRVLNQPQHF. CDR3 DNA sequence: TGTGCCAGCGGGGACAGGGTCTTAAATCAGCCCCAGCATTTT.